The T cell receptor (beta chain) under discussion was sequenced for a study of T-cell memory formation after mild COVID-19. Note on this clonotype: Its specificity is unknown.

MiXCR, run by TCRdb on the 5' RACE reads, gives a single entry per CDR3 protein. The sample contains 390,000 or so distinct CDR3 sequences, 15% to 20% of which appear only once. Study-wide results and limits: Later expanders leaned CD4+, whereas clones that contracted between day 15 and 85 were balanced CD4/CD8.

The CDR3 is 14 residues long. V lost 6 bases and J lost 5; bases outside the gene matches: 10. CDR1 is DFQATT and CDR2 is SNEGSKA in the germline V gene (reference sequence). The chain couples TRBV20-1 to TRBJ2-5; 9 nucleotides align to TRBD1. The receptor comes from a man younger than 30 who had mild COVID-19 (a few samples of this study predate the infection). Cell type and time point are not known. Source material: PBMCs or a T cell subset sorted from them (not recorded which). In DNA, the CDR3 is TGCAGTGCAACGGCTAGGGACAGGGATGAGACCCAGTACTTC. It encodes CSATARDRDETQYF.